Listed below are T cell receptor beta chains from one sample, sequenced in a study of T cell repertoires in MIS-A myocarditis. Assay used: immunoSEQ multiplex PCR; TCRdb lists only in-frame clones, some missing. The sample includes 6,500 to 7,500 clones, around 73% seen only once; the top ten take around a fifth. The sequenced sample was right inferior lung lobe tissue obtained at autopsy. These receptors originate from a man between 18 and 35 years old with fulminant myocarditis from multisystem inflammatory syndrome in adults (MIS-A) after COVID-19. CDR3s include the opening cysteine and the closing phenylalanine or tryptophan. The D gene is left open where the match is weak. Part of the rows lack a size; the others show once, few, many or a class for expanded clones.

j_call d_call clone_size v_call cdr3_aa cdr3_nt
TRBJ2-7 NA NA TRBV7-2 CASRPLVPYEQYF TGTGCCAGCAGACCTTTGGTTCCCTACGAGCAGTACTTC
TRBJ1-2 NA NA TRBV6-5 CASTPRDYQNYGYTF TGTGCCAGCACTCCAAGGGATTACCAAAACTATGGCTACACCTTC
TRBJ1-1 NA medium-sized TRBV5-4 CASSLLGTEAFF TGTGCCAGCAGCTTATTAGGGACTGAAGCTTTCTTT
TRBJ1-4 NA NA TRBV7-8 CASSSRGRGEKLFF TGTGCCAGCAGCTCCCGGGGGCGCGGGGAAAAACTGTTTTTT
TRBJ2-7 NA once TRBV27 CASSLSGLSTYEQYF TGTGCCAGCAGTTTATCGGGACTTTCTACCTACGAGCAGTACTTC
TRBJ2-2 NA NA TRBV5-8 CASSFVRGRDYTGELFF TGTGCCAGCAGCTTTGTCCGGGGGCGGGACTACACCGGGGAGCTGTTTTTT
TRBJ1-2 TRBD1 once TRBV6-5 CASSPGTGGLYGYTF TGTGCCAGCAGTCCCGGGACAGGGGGCCTATATGGCTACACCTTC
TRBJ1-6 NA NA TRBV7-2 CASSRTVSYNSPLHF TGTGCCAGCAGCAGGACAGTCTCCTATAATTCACCCCTCCACTTT
TRBJ1-5 NA NA TRBV19 CASSQNSLNNQPQHF TGTGCCAGTAGTCAAAACAGCCTTAACAATCAGCCCCAGCATTTT
TRBJ2-7 TRBD2 NA TRBV24-1 CATSPGLAGEEVYEQYF TGTGCCACCAGTCCGGGACTAGCGGGAGAAGAAGTCTACGAGCAGTACTTC
TRBJ1-5 NA NA TRBV6-5 CASSYSRGFNQPQHF TGTGCCAGCAGTTACTCGAGGGGTTTCAATCAGCCCCAGCATTTT
TRBJ2-2 NA NA TRBV19 CASTHGQPTGELFF TGTGCCAGTACCCACGGACAGCCCACCGGGGAGCTGTTTTTT
TRBJ1-5 NA NA TRBV6-5 CASRRQNNQPQHF TGTGCCAGCAGGCGACAGAACAATCAGCCCCAGCATTTT
TRBJ1-4 NA NA TRBV30 CAWSDLNEKLFF TGTGCCTGGAGCGACTTAAATGAAAAACTGTTTTTT
TRBJ1-1 TRBD1 NA TRBV5-6 CASSPYRGLAFF TGTGCCAGCAGCCCTTACAGGGGTTTGGCTTTCTTT
TRBJ2-3 TRBD1 NA TRBV24-1 CATSDPRQGLITDTQYF TGTGCCACCAGTGACCCCAGACAGGGTTTAATCACAGATACGCAGTATTTT
TRBJ2-2 NA NA TRBV13 CASSLGWSNTGELFF TGTGCCAGCAGCTTAGGGTGGTCGAACACCGGGGAGCTGTTTTTT
TRBJ2-5 NA NA TRBV7-9 CASRPMGDPYQETQYF TGTGCCAGCAGACCGATGGGGGACCCGTACCAAGAGACCCAGTACTTC
TRBJ2-7 NA NA TRBV9 CASSVRDDGFYEQYF TGTGCCAGCAGCGTCCGGGACGACGGCTTCTACGAGCAGTACTTC
TRBJ2-7 NA NA TRBV20-1 CSASRLPLSYEQYF TGCAGTGCTAGTCGGCTACCCTTATCCTACGAGCAGTACTTC